These T cell receptor beta chains were read from a single sample in a study of STAT5B mutations in CD4+ large granular lymphocyte leukemia. The repertoire was sequenced with immunoSEQ multiplex PCR; TCRdb's copy has only in-frame clones and lacks some. The table lists 25,000 to 35,000 clones, nearly 80% of them singletons. Sequencing input: CD4+ T cells from blood buffy coats. These receptors came from a human donor in good health. Both conserved end residues are part of each CDR3. A D gene is named only where the DNA matches it firmly. Size is stated for part of the rows, as once, few or many counts, or as a class when the clone is expanded.

abundance | d_gene | j_gene | v_gene | CDR3aa | CDR3nt
. | TRBD1 | TRBJ2-7 | TRBV4-3 | CASSQEKGATYEQYF | TGCGCCAGCAGCCAAGAGAAGGGGGCCACCTACGAGCAGTACTTC
. | . | TRBJ2-1 | TRBV6-1 | CASSYREQFF | TGTGCCAGCAGTTACCGGGAGCAGTTCTTC
. | TRBD1 | TRBJ1-4 | TRBV28 | CASSSTGSGEKLFF | TGTGCCAGCAGTTCGACAGGGAGTGGTGAAAAACTGTTTTTT
few | . | TRBJ1-4 | TRBV5-1 | CASSLGHSNEKLFF | TGCGCCAGCAGCTTGGGGCACTCGAATGAAAAACTGTTTTTT
. | . | TRBJ2-7 | TRBV19 | CASSRILQGYEQYF | TGTGCCAGTAGTAGGATTCTACAGGGCTACGAGCAGTACTTC
. | TRBD1 | TRBJ1-5 | TRBV6-1 | CASSDLGTGGRRSGNQPQHF | TGTGCCAGCAGTGATTTGGGGACAGGGGGCCGACGATCTGGCAATCAGCCCCAGCATTTT
. | TRBD2 | TRBJ2-5 | TRBV5-4 | CASSRAGTSFETQYF | TGTGCCAGCAGCCGAGCCGGGACTAGTTTCGAGACCCAGTACTTC
. | TRBD1 | TRBJ2-2 | TRBV6-6 | CASSRQGARNTGELFF | TGTGCCAGCAGTCGTCAGGGGGCGAGGAACACCGGGGAGCTGTTTTTT
. | . | TRBJ2-2 | TRBV19 | CASSIGQPTGELFF | TGTGCCAGTAGTATCGGACAGCCTACCGGGGAGCTGTTTTTT
few | . | TRBJ2-1 | TRBV15 | CATRPQMTDEQFF | TGTGCCACCAGGCCACAGATGACCGATGAGCAGTTCTTC